This T cell receptor beta chain was captured in a study of OX40 agonist ivuxolimab in advanced cancers. The V gene's germline CDR1 is SGHTA and CDR2 FQGNSA. V was clipped by 1 base and J by 4 bases, with 3 bases between them. The CDR3 consists of 12 residues. There are a few counts of this clone. Clones were read by immunoSEQ multiplex PCR, and TCRdb kept only the in-frame ones, dropping some. The repertoire holds 80,000 to 95,000 clones, around 84% seen once, with approximately 1.7% in the top ten. The sequence came from an adult with an advanced solid tumor such as melanoma, head and neck, liver or kidney cancer. Specimen: CD4+ or CD8+ T cells sorted from blood, collected in a trial of the OX40 agonist ivuxolimab. J is TRBJ2-3 and V is TRBV7-2; D is undetermined. DNA for the CDR3: TGTGCCAGCAGCTTAGAGGCAGATACGCAGTATTTT. Its translation is CASSLEADTQYF.